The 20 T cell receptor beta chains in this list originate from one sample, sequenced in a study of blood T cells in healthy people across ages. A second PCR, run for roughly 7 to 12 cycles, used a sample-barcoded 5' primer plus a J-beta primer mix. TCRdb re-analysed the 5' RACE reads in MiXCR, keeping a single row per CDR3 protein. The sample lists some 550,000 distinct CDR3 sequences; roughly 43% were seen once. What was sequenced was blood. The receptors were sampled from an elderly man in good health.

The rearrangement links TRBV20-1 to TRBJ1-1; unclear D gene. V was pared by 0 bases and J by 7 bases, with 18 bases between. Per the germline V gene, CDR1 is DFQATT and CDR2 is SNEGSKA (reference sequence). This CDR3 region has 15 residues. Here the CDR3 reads CSAREVRASGGEAFF. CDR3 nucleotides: TGCAGTGCTAGAGAAGTGAGGGCATCAGGAGGTGAAGCTTTCTTT.

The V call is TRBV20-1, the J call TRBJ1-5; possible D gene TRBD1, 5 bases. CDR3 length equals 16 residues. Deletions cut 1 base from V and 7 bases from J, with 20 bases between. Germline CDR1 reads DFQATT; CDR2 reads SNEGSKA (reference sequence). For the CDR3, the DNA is TGCAGTGCTAGAGTCTCAGCGGCAGGGCTAGGGCAGCCCCAGCATTTT. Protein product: CSARVSAAGLGQPQHF.

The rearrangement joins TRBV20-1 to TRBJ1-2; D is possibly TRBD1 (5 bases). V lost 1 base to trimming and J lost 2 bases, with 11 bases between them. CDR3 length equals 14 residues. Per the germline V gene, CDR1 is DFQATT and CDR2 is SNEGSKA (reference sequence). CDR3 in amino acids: CSARGGDSNYGYTF. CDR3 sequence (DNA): TGCAGTGCTAGAGGAGGGGACTCCAACTATGGCTACACCTTC.

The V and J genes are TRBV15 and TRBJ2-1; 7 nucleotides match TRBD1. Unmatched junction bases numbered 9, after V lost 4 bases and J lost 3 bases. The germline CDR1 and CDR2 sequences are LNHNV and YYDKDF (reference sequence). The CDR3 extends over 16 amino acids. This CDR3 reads CATSNAGGHRYNEQFF. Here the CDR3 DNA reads TGTGCCACCAGCAACGCAGGGGGTCATCGCTACAATGAGCAGTTCTTC.

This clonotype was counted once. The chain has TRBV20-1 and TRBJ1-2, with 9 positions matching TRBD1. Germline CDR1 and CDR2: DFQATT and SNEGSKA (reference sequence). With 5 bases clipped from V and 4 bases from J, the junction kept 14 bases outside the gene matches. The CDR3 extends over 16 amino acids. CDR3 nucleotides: TGCAGTGCTCCGCCGGGACAGGGAGGGGGTAGCTATGGCTACACCTTC. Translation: CSAPPGQGGGSYGYTF.

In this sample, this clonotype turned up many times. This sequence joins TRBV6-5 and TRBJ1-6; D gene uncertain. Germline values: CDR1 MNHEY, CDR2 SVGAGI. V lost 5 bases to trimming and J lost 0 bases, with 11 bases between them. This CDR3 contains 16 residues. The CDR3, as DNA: TGTGCCAGCAGTCTCGGCGAGAGCTCCTATAATTCACCCCTCCACTTT. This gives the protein CASSLGESSYNSPLHF.

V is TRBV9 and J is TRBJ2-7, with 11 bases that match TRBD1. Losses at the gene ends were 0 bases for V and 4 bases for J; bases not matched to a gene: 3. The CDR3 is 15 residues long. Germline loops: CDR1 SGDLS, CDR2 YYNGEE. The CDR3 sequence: CASSVAGTGGYEQYF. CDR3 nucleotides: TGTGCCAGCAGCGTAGCCGGGACAGGGGGTTACGAGCAGTACTTC.

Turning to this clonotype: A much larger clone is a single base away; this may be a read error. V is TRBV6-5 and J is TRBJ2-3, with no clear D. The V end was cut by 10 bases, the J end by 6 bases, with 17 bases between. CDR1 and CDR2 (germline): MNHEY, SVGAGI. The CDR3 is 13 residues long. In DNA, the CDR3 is TGTGCCACTCGTGCTGGGTCCATGGATACGCAGTATTTT. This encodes CATRAGSMDTQYF.

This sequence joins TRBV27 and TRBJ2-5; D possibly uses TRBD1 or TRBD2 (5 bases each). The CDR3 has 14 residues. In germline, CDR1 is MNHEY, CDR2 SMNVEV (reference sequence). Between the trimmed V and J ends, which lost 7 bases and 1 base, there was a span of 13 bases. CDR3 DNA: TGTGCCAGCACCCGCCGGGGCAGCCAAGAGACCCAGTACTTC. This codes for CASTRRGSQETQYF.

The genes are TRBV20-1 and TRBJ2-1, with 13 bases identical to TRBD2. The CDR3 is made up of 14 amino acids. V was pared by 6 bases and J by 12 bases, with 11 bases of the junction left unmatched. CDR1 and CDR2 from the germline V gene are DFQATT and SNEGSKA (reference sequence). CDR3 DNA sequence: TGCAGTGCCAGACCGGGACTAGCGGGATTGGGGCAGTTCTTC. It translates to CSARPGLAGLGQFF.

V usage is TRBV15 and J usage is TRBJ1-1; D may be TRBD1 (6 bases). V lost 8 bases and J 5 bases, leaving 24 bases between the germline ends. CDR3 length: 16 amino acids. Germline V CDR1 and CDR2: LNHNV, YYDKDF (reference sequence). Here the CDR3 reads CATAAEPGGRVTEAFF. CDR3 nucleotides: TGTGCCACCGCTGCAGAACCCGGGGGGCGAGTTACTGAAGCTTTCTTT.

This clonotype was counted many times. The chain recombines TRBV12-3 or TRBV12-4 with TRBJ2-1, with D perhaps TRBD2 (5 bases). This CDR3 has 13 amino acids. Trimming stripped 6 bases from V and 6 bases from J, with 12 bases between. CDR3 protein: CASRNMGSNEQFF. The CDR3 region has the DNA TGTGCCAGCAGGAATATGGGGAGCAATGAGCAGTTCTTC.

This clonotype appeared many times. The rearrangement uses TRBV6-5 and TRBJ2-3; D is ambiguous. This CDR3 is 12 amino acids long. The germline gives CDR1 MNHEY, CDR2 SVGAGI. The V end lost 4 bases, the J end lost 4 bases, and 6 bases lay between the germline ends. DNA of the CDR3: TGTGCCAGCAGTTCAGAGTCAGATACGCAGTATTTT. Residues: CASSSESDTQYF.

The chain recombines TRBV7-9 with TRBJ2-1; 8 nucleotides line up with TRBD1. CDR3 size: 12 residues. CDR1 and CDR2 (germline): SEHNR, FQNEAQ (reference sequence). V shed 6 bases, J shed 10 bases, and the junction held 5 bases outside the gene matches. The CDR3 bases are TGTGCCAGCAGTCAGGGGGCGTTGGAGCAGTTCTTC. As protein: CASSQGALEQFF.

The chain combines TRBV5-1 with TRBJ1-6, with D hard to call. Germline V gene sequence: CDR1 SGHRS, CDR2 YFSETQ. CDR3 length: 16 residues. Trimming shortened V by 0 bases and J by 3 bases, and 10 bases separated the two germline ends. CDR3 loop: CASSLEVFNYNSPLHF. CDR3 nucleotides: TGCGCCAGCAGCTTGGAGGTCTTCAACTATAATTCACCCCTCCACTTT.

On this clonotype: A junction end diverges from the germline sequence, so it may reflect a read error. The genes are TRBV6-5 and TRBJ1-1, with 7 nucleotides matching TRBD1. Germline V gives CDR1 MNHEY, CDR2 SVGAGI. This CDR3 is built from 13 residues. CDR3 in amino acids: CASSDSGTEKAFF. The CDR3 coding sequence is TGTGCCAGCAGTGACTCGGGGACAGAAAAAGCTTTCTTT.

The CDR3 DNA sequence: TGCGCCAGCAGCCACCCCGCAAGCTCTGGAAACACCATATATTTT. Amino acid sequence: CASSHPASSGNTIYF. The genes are TRBV4-1 and TRBJ1-3, with D unresolved. Germline CDR1 is MGHRA and CDR2 is YSYEKL. This CDR3 is built from 15 residues. Trimming removed 3 bases at V and 0 bases at J, with 9 bases between.

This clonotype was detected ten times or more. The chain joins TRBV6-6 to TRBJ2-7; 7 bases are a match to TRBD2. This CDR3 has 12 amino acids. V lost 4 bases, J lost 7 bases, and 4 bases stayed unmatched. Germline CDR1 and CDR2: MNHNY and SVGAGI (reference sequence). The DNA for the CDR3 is TGTGCCAGCAGTTCCGGGACTATTGAGCAGTACTTC. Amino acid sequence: CASSSGTIEQYF.

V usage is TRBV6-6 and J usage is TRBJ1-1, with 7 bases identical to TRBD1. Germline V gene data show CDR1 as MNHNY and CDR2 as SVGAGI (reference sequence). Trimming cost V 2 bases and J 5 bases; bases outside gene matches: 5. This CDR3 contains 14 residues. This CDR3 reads CASSYGGGTTEAFF. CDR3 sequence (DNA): TGTGCCAGCAGTTACGGAGGGGGCACGACTGAAGCTTTCTTT.

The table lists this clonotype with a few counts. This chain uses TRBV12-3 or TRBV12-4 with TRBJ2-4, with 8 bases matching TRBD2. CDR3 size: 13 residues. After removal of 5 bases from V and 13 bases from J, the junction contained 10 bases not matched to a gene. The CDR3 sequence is CASSGPGTSSQYF. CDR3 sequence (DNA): TGTGCCAGCAGTGGTCCTGGGACTAGTTCCCAGTACTTC.